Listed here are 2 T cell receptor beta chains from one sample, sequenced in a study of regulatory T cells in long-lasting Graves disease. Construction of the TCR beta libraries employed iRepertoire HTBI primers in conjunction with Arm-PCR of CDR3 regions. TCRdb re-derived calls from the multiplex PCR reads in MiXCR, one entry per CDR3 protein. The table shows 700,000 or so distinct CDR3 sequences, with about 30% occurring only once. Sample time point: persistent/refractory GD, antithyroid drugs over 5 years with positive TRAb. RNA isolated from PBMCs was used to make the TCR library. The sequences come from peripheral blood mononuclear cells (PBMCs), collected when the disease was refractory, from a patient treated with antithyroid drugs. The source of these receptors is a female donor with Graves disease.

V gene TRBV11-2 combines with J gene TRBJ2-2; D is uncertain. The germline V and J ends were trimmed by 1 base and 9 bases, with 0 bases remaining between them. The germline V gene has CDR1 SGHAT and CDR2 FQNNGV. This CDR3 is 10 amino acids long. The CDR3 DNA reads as TGTGCCAGCAGCTTAGGGGAGCTGTTTTTT. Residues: CASSLGELFF.

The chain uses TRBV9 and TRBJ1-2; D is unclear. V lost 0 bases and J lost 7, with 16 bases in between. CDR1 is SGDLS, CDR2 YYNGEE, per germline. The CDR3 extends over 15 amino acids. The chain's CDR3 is CASSVVPTGAGGYTF. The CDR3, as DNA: TGTGCCAGCAGCGTAGTACCGACCGGAGCCGGTGGCTACACCTTC.